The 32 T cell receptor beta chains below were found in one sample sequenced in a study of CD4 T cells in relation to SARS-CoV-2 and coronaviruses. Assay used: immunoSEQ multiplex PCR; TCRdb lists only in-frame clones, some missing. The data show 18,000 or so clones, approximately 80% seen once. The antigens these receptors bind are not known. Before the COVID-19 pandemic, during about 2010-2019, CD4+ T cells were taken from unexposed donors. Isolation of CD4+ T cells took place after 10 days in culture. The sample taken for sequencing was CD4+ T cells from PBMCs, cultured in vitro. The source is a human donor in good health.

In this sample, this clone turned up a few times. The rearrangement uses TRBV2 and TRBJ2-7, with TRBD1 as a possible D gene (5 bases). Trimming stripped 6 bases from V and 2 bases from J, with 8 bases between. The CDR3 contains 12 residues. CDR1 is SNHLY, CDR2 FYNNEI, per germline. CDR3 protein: CASSATAYEQYF. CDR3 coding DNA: TGTGCCAGCAGCGCGACAGCCTACGAGCAGTACTTC.

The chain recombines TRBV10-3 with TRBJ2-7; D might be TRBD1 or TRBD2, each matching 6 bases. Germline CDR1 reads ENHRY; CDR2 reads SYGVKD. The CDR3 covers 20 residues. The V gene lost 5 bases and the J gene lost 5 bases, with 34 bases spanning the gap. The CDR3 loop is CAISPQLKFQGRRGYNEQYF. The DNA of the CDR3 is TGTGCCATCAGTCCGCAGTTAAAGTTTCAGGGGAGGCGAGGTTATAACGAGCAGTACTTC.

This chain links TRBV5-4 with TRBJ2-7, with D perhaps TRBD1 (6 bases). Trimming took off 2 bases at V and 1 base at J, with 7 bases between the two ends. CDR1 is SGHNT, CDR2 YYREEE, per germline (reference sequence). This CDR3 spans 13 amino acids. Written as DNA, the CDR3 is TGTGCCAGCAGCTTAACAGGGTCCTACGAGCAGTACTTC. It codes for CASSLTGSYEQYF. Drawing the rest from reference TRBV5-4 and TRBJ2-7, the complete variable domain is ETGVTQSPTHLIKTRGQQVTLRCSSQSGHNTVSWYQQALGQGPQFIFQYYREEENGRGNFPPRFSGLQFPNYSSELNVNALELDDSALYLCASSLTGSYEQYFGPGTRLTVT.

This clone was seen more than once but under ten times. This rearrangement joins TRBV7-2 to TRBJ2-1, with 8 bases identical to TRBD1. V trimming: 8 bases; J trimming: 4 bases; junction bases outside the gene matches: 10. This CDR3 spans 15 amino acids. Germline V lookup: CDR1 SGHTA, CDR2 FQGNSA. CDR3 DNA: TGTGCCAGCCAATTCGACAGGGGAACTTACAATGAGCAGTTCTTC. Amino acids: CASQFDRGTYNEQFF.

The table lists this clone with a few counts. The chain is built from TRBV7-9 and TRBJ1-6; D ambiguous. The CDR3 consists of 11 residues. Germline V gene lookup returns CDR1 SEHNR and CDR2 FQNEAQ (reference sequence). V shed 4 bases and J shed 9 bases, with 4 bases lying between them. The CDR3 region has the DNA TGTGCCAGCAGCTCAGGTTCACCCCTCCACTTT. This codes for CASSSGSPLHF.

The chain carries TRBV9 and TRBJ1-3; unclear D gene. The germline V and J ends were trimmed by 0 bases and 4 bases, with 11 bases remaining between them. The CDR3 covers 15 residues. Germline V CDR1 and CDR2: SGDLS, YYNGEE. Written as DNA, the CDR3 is TGTGCCAGCAGCGTAGCTGGGGATCCCGGAAACACCATATATTTT. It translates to CASSVAGDPGNTIYF.

DNA of the CDR3: TGTGCCAGCAGCTTGGGTGAGACTCGCTCCTACGAGCAGTACTTC. Amino acid sequence: CASSLGETRSYEQYF. The chain has TRBV5-6 and TRBJ2-7, with D hard to call. Trimming took off 0 bases at V and 0 bases at J, with 10 bases between the two ends. Germline assignment: CDR1 SGHDT and CDR2 YYEEEE. This CDR3 is built from 15 residues.

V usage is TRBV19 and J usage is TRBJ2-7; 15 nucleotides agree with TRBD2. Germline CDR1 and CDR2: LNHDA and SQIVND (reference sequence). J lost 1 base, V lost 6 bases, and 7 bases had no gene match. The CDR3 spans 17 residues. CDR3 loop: CASSPGTSGRMSYEQYF. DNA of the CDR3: TGTGCCAGTAGCCCCGGGACTAGCGGGAGGATGTCCTACGAGCAGTACTTC.

The CDR3: CASRKQGPHTEAFF. CDR3 in DNA: TGTGCCAGCAGGAAACAGGGCCCTCACACTGAAGCTTTCTTT. The chain uses TRBV6-5 and TRBJ1-1; TRBD1 is a possible D gene (6 bases). Trimming pared 6 bases from V and 3 bases from J, leaving 14 bases between. Germline values: CDR1 MNHEY, CDR2 SVGAGI. CDR3 length: 14 residues.

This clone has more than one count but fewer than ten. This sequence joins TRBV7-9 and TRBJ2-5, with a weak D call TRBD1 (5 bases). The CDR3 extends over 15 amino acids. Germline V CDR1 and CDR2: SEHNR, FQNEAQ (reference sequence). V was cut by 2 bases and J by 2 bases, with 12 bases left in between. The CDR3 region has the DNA TGTGCCAGCAGCTTATCTTCAGGGCCTCAAGAGACCCAGTACTTC. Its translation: CASSLSSGPQETQYF.

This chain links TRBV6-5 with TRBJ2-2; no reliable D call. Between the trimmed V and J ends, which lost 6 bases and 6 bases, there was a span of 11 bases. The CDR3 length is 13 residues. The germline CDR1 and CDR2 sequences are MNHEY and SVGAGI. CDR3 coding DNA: TGTGCCAGCAGCCTAAGCCTGGCCGGGGAGCTGTTTTTT. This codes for CASSLSLAGELFF.

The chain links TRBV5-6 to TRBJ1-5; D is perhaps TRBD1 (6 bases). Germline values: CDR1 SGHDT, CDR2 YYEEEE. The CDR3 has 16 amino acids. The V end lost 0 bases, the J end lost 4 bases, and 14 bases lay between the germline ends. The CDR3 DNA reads TGTGCCAGCAGCTTGGTGGCAGGGGCAACAAATCAGCCCCAGCATTTT. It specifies CASSLVAGATNQPQHF. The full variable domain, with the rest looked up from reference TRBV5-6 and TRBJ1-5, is DAGVTQSPTHLIKTRGQQVTLRCSPKSGHDTVSWYQQALGQGPQFIFQYYEEEERQRGNFPDRFSGHQFPNYSSELNVNALLLGDSALYLCASSLVAGATNQPQHFGDGTRLSIL.

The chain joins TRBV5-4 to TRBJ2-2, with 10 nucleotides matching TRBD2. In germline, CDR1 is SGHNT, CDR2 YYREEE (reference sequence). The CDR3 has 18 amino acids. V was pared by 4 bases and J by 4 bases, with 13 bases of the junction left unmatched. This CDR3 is CASSPSKPGLAFTGELFF. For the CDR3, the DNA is TGTGCCAGCAGCCCCAGTAAGCCGGGACTAGCGTTCACCGGGGAGCTGTTTTTT.

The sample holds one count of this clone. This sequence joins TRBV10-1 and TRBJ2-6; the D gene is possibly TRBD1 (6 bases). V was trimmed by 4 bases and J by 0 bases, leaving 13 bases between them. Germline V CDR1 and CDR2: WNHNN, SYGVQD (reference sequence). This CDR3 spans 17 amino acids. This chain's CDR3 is CASSAFRDISGANVLTF. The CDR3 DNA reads TGCGCCAGCAGTGCATTCAGGGACATCTCTGGGGCCAACGTCCTGACTTTC.

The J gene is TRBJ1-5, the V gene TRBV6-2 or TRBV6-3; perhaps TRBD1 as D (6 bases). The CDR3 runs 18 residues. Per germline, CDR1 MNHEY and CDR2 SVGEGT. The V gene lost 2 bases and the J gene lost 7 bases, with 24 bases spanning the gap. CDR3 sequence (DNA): TGTGCCAGCAGTTACGCGCGTATCAGAGGGGAAGACAGGCAGCCCCAGCATTTT. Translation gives CASSYARIRGEDRQPQHF.

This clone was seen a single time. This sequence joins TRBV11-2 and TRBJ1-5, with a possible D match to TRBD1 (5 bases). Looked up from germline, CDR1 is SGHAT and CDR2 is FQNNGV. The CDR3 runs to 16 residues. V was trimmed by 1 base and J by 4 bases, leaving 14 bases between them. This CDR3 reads CASSLAGNGINQPQHF. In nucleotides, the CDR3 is TGTGCCAGCAGCTTAGCAGGGAACGGGATTAATCAGCCCCAGCATTTT.

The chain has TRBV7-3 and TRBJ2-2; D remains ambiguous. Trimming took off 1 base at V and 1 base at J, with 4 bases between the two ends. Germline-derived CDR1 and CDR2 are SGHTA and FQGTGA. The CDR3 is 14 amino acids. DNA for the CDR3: TGTGCCAGCAGCTTAAGCGGGAACACCGGGGAGCTGTTTTTT. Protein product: CASSLSGNTGELFF.

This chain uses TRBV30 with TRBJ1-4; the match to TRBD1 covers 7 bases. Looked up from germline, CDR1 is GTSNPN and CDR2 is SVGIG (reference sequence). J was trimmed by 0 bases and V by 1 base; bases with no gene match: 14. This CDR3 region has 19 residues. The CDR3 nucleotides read TGTGCCTGGAGTGCAGGGGGGGGCGTCCGAATTGCAACTAATGAAAAACTGTTTTTT. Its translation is CAWSAGGGVRIATNEKLFF.

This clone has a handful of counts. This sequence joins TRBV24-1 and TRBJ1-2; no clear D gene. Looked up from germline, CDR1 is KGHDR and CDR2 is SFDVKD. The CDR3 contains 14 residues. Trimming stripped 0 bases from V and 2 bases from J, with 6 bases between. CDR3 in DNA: TGTGCCACCAGTGATTTGTCGATCAACTATGGCTACACCTTC. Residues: CATSDLSINYGYTF.

The CDR3 sequence is CASSLSPPGNTIYF. Written as DNA, the CDR3 is TGTGCCAGCAGCTTGAGTCCACCCGGAAACACCATATATTTT. This chain joins TRBV7-9 and TRBJ1-3, with D uncertain. Germline V lookup: CDR1 SEHNR, CDR2 FQNEAQ (reference sequence). The CDR3 spans 14 residues. Trimming took off 3 bases at V and 4 bases at J, with 10 bases between the two ends.

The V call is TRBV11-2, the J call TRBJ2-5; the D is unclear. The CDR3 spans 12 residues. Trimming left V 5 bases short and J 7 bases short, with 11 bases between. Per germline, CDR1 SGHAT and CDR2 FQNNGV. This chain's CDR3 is CASSANKRTQYF. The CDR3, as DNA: TGTGCCAGCAGCGCTAACAAAAGGACCCAGTACTTC.

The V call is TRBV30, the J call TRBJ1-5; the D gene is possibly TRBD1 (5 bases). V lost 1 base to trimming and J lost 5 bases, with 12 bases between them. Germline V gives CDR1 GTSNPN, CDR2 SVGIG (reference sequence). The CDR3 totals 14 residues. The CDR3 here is CAWSGQGGHQPQHF. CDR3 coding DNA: TGTGCCTGGAGTGGGCAGGGTGGCCATCAGCCCCAGCATTTT.

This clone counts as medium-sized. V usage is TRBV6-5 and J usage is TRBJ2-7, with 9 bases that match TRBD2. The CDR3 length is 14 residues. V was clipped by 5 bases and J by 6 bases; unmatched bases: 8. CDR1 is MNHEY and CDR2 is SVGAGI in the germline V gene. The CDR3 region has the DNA TGTGCCAGCAGTAACCGGGCTAGCGGGACCGAGCAGTACTTC. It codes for CASSNRASGTEQYF.

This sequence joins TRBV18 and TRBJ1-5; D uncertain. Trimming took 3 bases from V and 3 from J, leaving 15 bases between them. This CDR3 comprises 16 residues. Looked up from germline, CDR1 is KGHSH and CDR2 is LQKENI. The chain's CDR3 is CASSPGSPATNQPQHF. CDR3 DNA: TGTGCCAGCTCACCGGGCTCTCCGGCCACCAATCAGCCCCAGCATTTT.

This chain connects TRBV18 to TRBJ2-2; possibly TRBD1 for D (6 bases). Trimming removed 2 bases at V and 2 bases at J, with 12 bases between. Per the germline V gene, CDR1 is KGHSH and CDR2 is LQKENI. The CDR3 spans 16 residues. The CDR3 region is CASSPWRTENTGELFF. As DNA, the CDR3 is TGTGCCAGCTCACCATGGAGGACAGAAAACACCGGGGAGCTGTTTTTT.

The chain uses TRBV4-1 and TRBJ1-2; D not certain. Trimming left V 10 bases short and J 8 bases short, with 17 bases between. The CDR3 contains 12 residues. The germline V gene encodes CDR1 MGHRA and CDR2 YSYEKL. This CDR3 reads CATTRSGGGYTF. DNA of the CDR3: TGCGCCACTACCCGATCGGGCGGGGGCTACACCTTC.

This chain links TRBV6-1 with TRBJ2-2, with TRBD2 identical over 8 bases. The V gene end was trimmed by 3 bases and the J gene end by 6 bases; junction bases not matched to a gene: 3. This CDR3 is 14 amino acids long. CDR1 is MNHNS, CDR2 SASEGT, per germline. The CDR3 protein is CASSDGSGAGELFF. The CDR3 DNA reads TGTGCCAGCAGTGATGGTAGCGGGGCCGGGGAGCTGTTTTTT.

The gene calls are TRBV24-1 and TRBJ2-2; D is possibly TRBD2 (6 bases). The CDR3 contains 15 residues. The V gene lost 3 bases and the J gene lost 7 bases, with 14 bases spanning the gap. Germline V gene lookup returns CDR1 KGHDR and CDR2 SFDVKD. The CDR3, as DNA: TGTGCCACCAGTGATCCGCCTGGGGGGAACGGGGAGCTGTTTTTT. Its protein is CATSDPPGGNGELFF.

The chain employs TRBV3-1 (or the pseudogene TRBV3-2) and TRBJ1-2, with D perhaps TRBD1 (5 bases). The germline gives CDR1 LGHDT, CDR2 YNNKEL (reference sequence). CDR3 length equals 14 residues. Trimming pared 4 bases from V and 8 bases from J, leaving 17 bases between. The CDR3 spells CASSREQGVGGYTF. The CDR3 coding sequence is TGTGCCAGCAGCCGAGAGCAAGGGGTCGGAGGCTACACCTTC.

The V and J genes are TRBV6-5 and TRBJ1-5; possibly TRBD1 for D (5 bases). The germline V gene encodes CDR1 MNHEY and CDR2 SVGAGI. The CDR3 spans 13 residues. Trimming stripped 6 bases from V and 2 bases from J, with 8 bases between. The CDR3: CASSPTGNQPQHF. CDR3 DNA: TGTGCCAGCAGCCCGACAGGCAATCAGCCCCAGCATTTT.

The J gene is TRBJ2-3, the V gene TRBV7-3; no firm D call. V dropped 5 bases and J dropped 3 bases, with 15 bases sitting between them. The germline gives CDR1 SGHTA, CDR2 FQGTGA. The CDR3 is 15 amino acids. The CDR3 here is CASSPAGVGTDTQYF. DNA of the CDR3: TGTGCCAGCAGCCCTGCTGGAGTAGGGACAGATACGCAGTATTTT.

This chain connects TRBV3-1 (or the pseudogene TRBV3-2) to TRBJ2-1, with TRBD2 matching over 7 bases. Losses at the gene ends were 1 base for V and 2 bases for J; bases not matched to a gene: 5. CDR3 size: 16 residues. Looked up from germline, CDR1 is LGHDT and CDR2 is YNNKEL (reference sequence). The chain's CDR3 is CASSQVLGLAYNEQFF. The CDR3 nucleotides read TGTGCCAGCAGCCAAGTGCTAGGACTAGCCTACAATGAGCAGTTCTTC.